Listed below are T cell receptor beta chains from one sample, sequenced in a study of blood T cell repertoires in COVID-19. Profiled with immunoSEQ multiplex PCR; TCRdb holds only in-frame clones, not every one. The data contain fewer than 300,000 clones, over 70% of them singletons. Sequencing was performed on peripheral blood. These receptor sequences come from a human donor in a cohort sampled during active COVID-19. Both conserved end residues are part of each CDR3.

V	J	length	CDR3
TRBV7-2	TRBJ2-5	15	CASSIRQGNQETQYF
TRBV29-1	TRBJ2-1	14	CSVCPTGIEGEQFF
TRBV9	TRBJ2-5	20	CASSVTPGLAGLEYQETQYF
TRBV6-6	TRBJ2-2	14	CASSRDRATGELFF
TRBV27	TRBJ1-1	15	CATRSTSGWYTEAFF
TRBV7-8	TRBJ1-5	20	CASSLGHRGPGKSPNQPQHF
TRBV29-1	TRBJ2-5	15	CSVDRLAGARETQYF
TRBV10-2	TRBJ2-5	12	CASSEPQETQYF
TRBV9	TRBJ2-5	17	CASSATPGQGLGETQYF
TRBV4-3	TRBJ1-4	15	CASSSHRADNEKLFF
TRBV10-1	TRBJ2-1	15	CASSEVAGALNEQFF
TRBV4-3	TRBJ2-3	16	CASSQRQGAKVDTQYF
TRBV2	TRBJ2-2	15	CASSEEGLRTGELFF
TRBV5-8	TRBJ2-5	14	CASSWGAVVETQYF